These 31 T cell receptor beta chains originate from one sample sequenced in a study of T-cell memory formation after mild COVID-19. Via MiXCR, TCRdb re-called the 5' RACE reads, giving one row per CDR3 protein. In the table there are under 250,000 distinct CDR3 sequences, 15% of which are singletons. The sequenced material came from PBMCs or a T cell subset sorted from them (not recorded which). The receptors derive from an adult woman who had mild COVID-19 (a few samples of this study predate the infection). Cell type and time point are not known.

The CDR3 here is CASSSRQGRDNEQFF. In DNA form, the CDR3 reads TGTGCCAGCAGTTCCAGGCAGGGCCGCGACAATGAGCAGTTCTTC. The chain carries TRBV25-1 and TRBJ2-1; tentative D call: TRBD1 (5 bases). Germline values: CDR1 MGHDK, CDR2 SYGVNS. V was shortened by 5 bases and J by 5 bases, with 16 bases between the two germline ends. There are 15 residues in the CDR3.

This clonotype was found a few times. The rearrangement links TRBV18 to TRBJ1-1; D is unresolved. CDR1 and CDR2 from the germline V gene are KGHSH and LQKENI. The CDR3 is 15 residues long. The ends were cut back, 3 bases at V and 2 bases at J, with 13 bases in the middle. CDR3 coding DNA: TGTGCCAGCTCACCGGCTCTCGGTAGAAACACTGAAGCTTTCTTT. Translated, it gives CASSPALGRNTEAFF.

The V and J genes are TRBV27 and TRBJ2-1; 8 bases map to TRBD2. The ends lost 6 bases at V and 7 bases at J; junction bases unmatched: 11. The CDR3 spans 15 residues. Germline V gene sequence: CDR1 MNHEY, CDR2 SMNVEV (reference sequence). Here the CDR3 DNA reads TGTGCCAGCAGAGAACGGGGGGGCCTAGGTAATGAGCAGTTCTTC. It encodes CASRERGGLGNEQFF.

This chain links TRBV19 with TRBJ1-1; 12 bases line up with TRBD1. CDR1 and CDR2 from the germline V gene are LNHDA and SQIVND (reference sequence). This CDR3 is 14 amino acids long. The V segment lost 5 bases and the J segment 7 bases; nucleotides outside the gene matches: 5. CDR3 coding DNA: TGTGCCAGTAGTTCCGGGACAGGGGGCGGTGAAGCTTTCTTT. Encoded protein: CASSSGTGGGEAFF.

This clonotype was observed a single time. The genes are TRBV14 and TRBJ2-7; TRBD2 matches 8 bases. The CDR3 is 15 residues long. Unmatched junction bases numbered 2, after V lost 1 base and J lost 0 bases. CDR1 and CDR2 from the germline V gene are SGHDN and FVKESK. CDR3 loop: CASSQGGRPSYEQYF. DNA of the CDR3: TGTGCCAGCAGCCAAGGCGGGAGGCCCTCCTACGAGCAGTACTTC.

In this sample, this clonotype turned up many times. V gene TRBV18 combines with J gene TRBJ2-1; 7 bases map to TRBD1. Unmatched junction bases numbered 9, after V lost 0 bases and J lost 10 bases. Germline assignment: CDR1 KGHSH and CDR2 LQKENI. This CDR3 comprises 15 residues. CDR3 in amino acids: CASSPPSQGQKEQFF. The CDR3 nucleotides are TGTGCCAGCTCACCACCGTCTCAGGGACAGAAGGAGCAGTTCTTC.

This rearrangement joins TRBV14 to TRBJ1-1; no reliable D call. Germline V gives CDR1 SGHDN, CDR2 FVKESK. V lost 2 bases to trimming and J lost 0 bases, with 10 bases between them. This CDR3 has 15 residues. The CDR3 DNA reads TGTGCCAGCAGCCAAACGCGAACCATGAACACTGAAGCTTTCTTT. Translating gives CASSQTRTMNTEAFF.

This clonotype was seen a handful of times. The V call is TRBV6-2 or TRBV6-3, the J call TRBJ2-7, with D uncertain. V was trimmed by 6 bases and J by 3 bases, leaving 9 bases between them. CDR3 length: 12 residues. Looked up from germline, CDR1 is MNHEY and CDR2 is SVGEGT. CDR3 loop: CASRRDIYEQYF. The CDR3 DNA is TGTGCCAGCAGGCGAGACATCTACGAGCAGTACTTC.

This chain connects TRBV5-4 to TRBJ2-3, with 9 bases lining up with TRBD1. The ends lost 4 bases at V and 2 bases at J; junction bases unmatched: 2. Germline CDR1 reads SGHNT; CDR2 reads YYREEE (reference sequence). The CDR3 is made up of 14 amino acids. Here the CDR3 reads CASSRTGATDTQYF. The CDR3 bases are TGTGCCAGCAGCCGGACAGGGGCCACAGATACGCAGTATTTT.

This clonotype was detected ten times or more. J is TRBJ2-1 and V is TRBV5-1, with D possibly being TRBD1 (6 bases). Per the germline V gene, CDR1 is SGHRS and CDR2 is YFSETQ. CDR3 size: 15 residues. The V end lost 6 bases, the J end lost 0 bases, and 13 bases lay between the germline ends. CDR3 nucleotide sequence: TGCGCCAGCACCCATGGGGGCAGCTCCTACAATGAGCAGTTCTTC. Amino acids: CASTHGGSSYNEQFF. The full variable domain, with the rest looked up from reference TRBV5-1 and TRBJ2-1, is KAGVTQTPRYLIKTRGQQVTLSCSPISGHRSVSWYQQTPGQGLQFLFEYFSETQRNKGNFPGRFSGRQFSNSRSEMNVSTLELGDSALYLCASTHGGSSYNEQFFGPGTRLTVL.

This clonotype came up a few times. The DNA is left out, because the CDR3 cannot be placed on it with certainty; the CDR3 is given as TCRdb lists it. The chain joins TRBV21-1 to TRBJ2-3; TRBD2 reflects the table's D call only, with no check against the DNA. TRBV21-1 is described as a pseudogene. A total of 20 residues make up the CDR3, ends included. The CDR3 reads CASSPSWASGSSTSTDTQYF.

V is TRBV12-3 or TRBV12-4 and J is TRBJ2-7; 8 positions agree with TRBD1. J lost 1 base, V lost 5 bases, and 13 bases had no gene match. The CDR3 has 17 amino acids. As DNA, the CDR3 is TGTGCCAGCAGTCCCGAAAGTAGACAGGGGTGGTCCTACGAGCAGTACTTC. Residues: CASSPESRQGWSYEQYF.

The V call is TRBV6-5, the J call TRBJ1-3, with unresolved D. V was clipped by 6 bases and J by 0 bases, with 12 bases between them. The CDR3 contains 15 residues. Per germline, CDR1 MNHEY and CDR2 SVGAGI. The DNA for the CDR3 is TGTGCCAGCAGCCCCCGAGTGATCTCTGGAAACACCATATATTTT. Protein sequence: CASSPRVISGNTIYF.

The chain joins TRBV19 to TRBJ1-2, with D perhaps TRBD1 (6 bases). V lost 8 bases to trimming and J lost 6 bases, with 16 bases between them. Germline-derived CDR1 and CDR2 are LNHDA and SQIVND (reference sequence). The CDR3 extends over 13 amino acids. CDR3 bases: TGTGCCAGTTTGCCCAGGGGTGCGAATGGCTACACCTTC. Its translation: CASLPRGANGYTF.

This clonotype was found a few times. The rearrangement links TRBV24-1 to TRBJ2-1; D is perhaps TRBD1 (5 bases). Trimming left V 5 bases short and J 8 bases short, with 6 bases between. The germline V gene has CDR1 KGHDR and CDR2 SFDVKD. The CDR3 is 11 amino acids. Written as DNA, the CDR3 is TGTGCCACCAGTGGGGGCTATGAGCAGTTCTTC. Its protein product is CATSGGYEQFF.

The V gene is TRBV6-6, the J gene TRBJ2-7; D could derive from TRBD1 or TRBD2 (5 bases each). Germline V gene lookup returns CDR1 MNHNY and CDR2 SVGAGI (reference sequence). Trimming shortened V by 6 bases and J by 7 bases, and 25 bases separated the two germline ends. This CDR3 is built from 16 residues. The DNA of the CDR3 is TGTGCCAGCAGCCCAGGGACGATCGTAATATTAGGGGAGCAGTACTTC. Amino acids: CASSPGTIVILGEQYF.

This clonotype has a handful of counts. This chain links TRBV5-5 with TRBJ1-2; D not certain. Trimming cost V 2 bases and J 7 bases, with 6 bases left between them. CDR1 and CDR2 from the germline V gene are SGHKS and YYEKEE (reference sequence). The CDR3 consists of 11 residues. CDR3 DNA: TGTGCCAGCAGCTTAGATGGTGGCTACACCTTC. Amino acids: CASSLDGGYTF.

This clonotype was counted between two and nine times. J is TRBJ1-1 and V is TRBV7-8, with 7 bases matching TRBD1. The CDR3 length is 14 residues. The ends lost 5 bases at V and 11 bases at J; junction bases unmatched: 14. Per the germline V gene, CDR1 is SGHVS and CDR2 is FQNEAQ. CDR3: CASSRTGTVVAAFF. CDR3 bases: TGTGCCAGCAGCCGTACCGGGACAGTGGTGGCGGCTTTCTTT.

The chain uses TRBV2 and TRBJ2-2; D unresolved. Trimming took 2 bases from V and 2 from J, leaving 3 bases between them. The CDR3 length is 13 residues. The V gene's germline CDR1 is SNHLY and CDR2 FYNNEI. CDR3 sequence: CASSEPNTGELFF. CDR3 DNA: TGTGCCAGCAGTGAACCAAACACCGGGGAGCTGTTTTTT.

This clonotype was observed a handful of times. CDR3 sequence reads: CASIAIGGSGEAFF. The CDR3 coding sequence is TGTGCCAGCATCGCGATCGGGGGGTCGGGTGAAGCTTTCTTT. This rearrangement joins TRBV7-9 to TRBJ1-1; weak D call: TRBD1 (5 bases). V lost 7 bases and J lost 7, with 19 bases in between. CDR3 size: 14 residues. Per the germline V gene, CDR1 is SEHNR and CDR2 is FQNEAQ (reference sequence). Filled out from reference TRBV7-9 and TRBJ1-1, the complete variable domain reads DTGVSQNPRHKITKRGQNVTFRCDPISEHNRLYWYRQTLGQGPEFLTYFQNEAQLEKSRLLSDRFSAERPKGSFSTLEIQRTEQGDSAMYLCASIAIGGSGEAFFGQGTRLTVV.

The chain recombines TRBV12-3 or TRBV12-4 with TRBJ2-3, with a possible D match to TRBD2 (5 bases). Trimming took 2 bases from V and 7 from J, leaving 19 bases between them. The CDR3 extends over 16 amino acids. The CDR3 sequence: CASSLTLSGGIYTQYF. CDR3 DNA sequence: TGTGCCAGCAGTTTAACGCTAAGTGGAGGAATATATACGCAGTATTTT.

The rearrangement uses TRBV5-1 and TRBJ1-1; possible D gene TRBD1, 5 bases. Looked up from germline, CDR1 is SGHRS and CDR2 is YFSETQ. Deletions cut 3 bases from V and 4 bases from J, with 10 bases between. The CDR3 contains 13 residues. The DNA of the CDR3 is TGCGCCAGCAGCTCGGACACAAGCACTGAAGCTTTCTTT. The encoded protein is CASSSDTSTEAFF.

This sequence joins TRBV20-1 and TRBJ1-2; tentative D call: TRBD1 (5 bases). Looked up from germline, CDR1 is DFQATT and CDR2 is SNEGSKA (reference sequence). The length of the CDR3 is 13 residues. The V end lost 5 bases, the J end lost 7 bases, and 17 bases lay between the germline ends. The CDR3 DNA follows: TGCAGTGCTCCTAGGGACGATCGAGTTGGCTACACCTTC. Encoded protein: CSAPRDDRVGYTF.

The gene calls are TRBV4-3 and TRBJ2-5; 7 positions match TRBD2. Germline-derived CDR1 and CDR2 are LGHNA and YSLEER. Unmatched junction bases numbered 5, after V lost 6 bases and J lost 4 bases. The CDR3 runs to 13 residues. The CDR3 DNA sequence: TGCGCCAGCAGTGCTAGCGGTGCAGAGACCCAGTACTTC. As protein: CASSASGAETQYF.

The chain links TRBV11-2 to TRBJ2-3; maybe TRBD1 (5 bases). CDR3 length: 18 amino acids. Germline-derived CDR1 and CDR2 are SGHAT and FQNNGV. V was pared by 2 bases and J by 3 bases, with 21 bases between. The CDR3 region has the DNA TGTGCCAGCAGCTTAAGGGGTCTAGGGGCTCACGGAACAGATACGCAGTATTTT. Residues: CASSLRGLGAHGTDTQYF.

The V gene is TRBV29-1, the J gene TRBJ1-1; D unresolved. The germline V and J ends were trimmed by 2 bases and 2 bases, with 12 bases remaining between them. Germline V CDR1 and CDR2: SQVTM, ANQGSEA. The CDR3 has 14 amino acids. This CDR3 reads CSVESGEHNTEAFF. CDR3 bases: TGCAGCGTTGAAAGCGGGGAACATAACACTGAAGCTTTCTTT.

The chain is built from TRBV18 and TRBJ2-7, with D tentatively TRBD1 or TRBD2 (5 bases each). V was clipped by 3 bases and J by 3 bases, with 9 bases between them. The germline V gene encodes CDR1 KGHSH and CDR2 LQKENI. CDR3 size: 13 residues. The CDR3 DNA reads as TGTGCCAGCTCACCCGGGGCGAACTACGAGCAGTACTTC. Translating gives CASSPGANYEQYF.

This chain joins TRBV7-9 and TRBJ2-3; D possibly matches TRBD1 or TRBD2 (5 bases each). Germline V gene lookup returns CDR1 SEHNR and CDR2 FQNEAQ (reference sequence). Trimming removed 2 bases from V and 5 bases from J, with 26 bases in between. CDR3 length: 19 amino acids. The CDR3 protein is CASSLLLRGLRVSVDTQYF. As DNA, the CDR3 is TGTGCCAGCAGCTTACTCCTCCGGGGTCTCAGGGTCAGCGTAGATACGCAGTATTTT.

This clonotype was seen ten or more times. The chain combines TRBV7-2 with TRBJ2-1; D may be TRBD2 (6 bases). The CDR3 runs to 15 residues. Germline CDR1 SGHTA, CDR2 FQGNSA. The V end was cut by 5 bases, the J end by 6 bases, with 17 bases between. The CDR3 is CASSPNALASNEQFF. Written as DNA, the CDR3 is TGTGCCAGCAGCCCGAACGCCCTAGCGAGCAATGAGCAGTTCTTC.

Ten or more counts support this clonotype. V gene TRBV12-3 or TRBV12-4 combines with J gene TRBJ2-7, with no clear D. Trimming cost V 1 base and J 3 bases, with 13 bases left between them. The CDR3 length is 15 residues. The CDR3 spells CASSLEGSLYYEQYF. CDR3 DNA: TGTGCCAGCAGTTTAGAGGGCAGTCTCTACTACGAGCAGTACTTC.

This clonotype came up a few times. CDR3 loop: CASSLQGSPEAFF. Here the CDR3 DNA reads TGTGCCAGCAGCTTACAGGGTTCTCCTGAAGCTTTCTTT. The chain links TRBV5-5 to TRBJ1-1; TRBD1 is a possible D gene (6 bases). This CDR3 is built from 13 residues. CDR1 SGHKS and CDR2 YYEKEE come from the germline V gene (reference sequence). V gave up 2 bases and J gave up 6 bases, with 11 bases separating them.